The present T cell receptor beta chain was sequenced within a study of blood T cell repertoires in COVID-19 (TCRdb year 2020). As for the study more broadly: Collaborator samples came from the United States, Italy and Spain and covered acute and convalescent phases of COVID-19. The prospective study material was composed of cDNA or gDNA derived from T cells, B-cell-depleted T cells, or PBMCs. Subjects who had been exposed to COVID-19, were actively infected with it, or had recovered from it provided the deeply sampled blood TCRbeta repertoires that made up the dataset. The repertoires were made available in a free public database intended to serve as a resource for research on the immune response to SARS-CoV-2. Samples were obtained from the ongoing ImmuneRACE study (first 160 participants) and from over a thousand subjects provided by 6 global collaborators. Sample metadata almost always included a de-identified subject ID, COVID-19 status, age in years and sex. Where available, HLA class I and class II types were taken from metadata supplied by the sample provider and were not determined by assay-based typing.

Comments on this clone: The clone's antigen remains unknown. No base-level quality is on record; no much larger clone is a single base apart.

CDR1 and CDR2 are read off the germline V gene (reference sequence) as LNHDA and SQIVND. Deletion took 7 bases off V and 1 base off J, with a span of 14 bases between the germline ends. The CDR3 sequence holds 15 residues, the cysteine and phenylalanine included. The CDR3 DNA has 45 bases and is translated from base 1. Overall results and qualifications from the work: The amount of clinical and demographic metadata varied by source and participant and was provided uncurated.

Whole blood was collected in K2EDTA tubes by collaborating institutions according to the institutions' own protocols. For TCRbeta analysis, collaborator samples were shipped as frozen whole blood, as isolated PBMCs, or as DNA extracted from either sample type. The immunoSEQ Assay, a bias-controlled multiplex PCR, was used to amplify TCRbeta CDR3 regions from genomic DNA. In the paper's pipeline: The number of nucleated cells in each sample was estimated by amplification of reference gene primers within the assay. To quantify the absolute abundance of each unique TCRbeta CDR3 rearrangement, sequence reads were collapsed and filtered. For each sample, productive Simpson clonality was calculated as the square root of Simpson's diversity index over productive rearrangements. TCRdb provides this immuneACCESS table in a form limited to in-frame rearrangements. Some clones are lacking; in checked studies, under half of them reflect an unresolved V gene, and why the rest are absent is not known. The DNA was the basis for D and trimming; V, J and clone size are from that table. This sample lists 150,000 to 200,000 clones; approximately 79% were detected once. Roughly 19% of the sample lies in the top ten.

Here the chain combines TRBV19 and TRBJ1-3; the D segment cannot be called with confidence. The TCR comes from a woman older than 75 with acute or convalescent COVID-19. The material sequenced was peripheral blood. The DNA sequence is given as TGTGCCAGTACCACGACATTTCGGTCTGGAAACACCATATATTTT. It encodes CASTTTFRSGNTIYF.